Given below is one T cell receptor (beta chain) in context. Antigen: not known. Measured with immunoSEQ multiplex PCR; TCRdb has only the in-frame clones, and not every one. The sample has about 2,100 clones; roughly 74% are singletons. These data originate in a study of T cell repertoires in ileal Crohn's disease. Study-level results: High-frequency clones were more common in sorted CD8 than CD4 cells.

Before sorting, lamina propria lymphocytes were separated from surgical specimens by density gradient. Germline-derived CDR1 and CDR2 are LGHNT and FRNRAP. V lost 9 bases, J lost 4 bases, and 12 bases lay in between. CDR3 length: 12 amino acids. The sequenced sample was CD8+ T cells from ileum. The chain links TRBV12-5 to TRBJ2-5; tentative D call: TRBD1 (7 bases). This TCR was recovered from an adult with Crohn's disease. Some clones in this sample may be carry-over from other donors' samples. CDR3 loop: CASEQGGETQYF. The CDR3 nucleotides are TGTGCTAGCGAGCAGGGGGGAGAGACCCAGTACTTC. Together with reference TRBV12-5 and TRBJ2-5, the CDR3 gives the full variable domain: DARVTQTPRHKVTEMGQEVTMRCQPILGHNTVFWYRQTMMQGLELLAYFRNRAPLDDSGMPKDRFSAEMPDATLATLKIQPSEPRDSAVYFCASEQGGETQYFGPGTRLLVL.